This record looks at one T cell receptor beta chain sequence and its context. Its antigen is undetermined. These data belong to a study of cytomegalovirus exposure and HLA in healthy donors. Overall study results and limits: The tendency of first-cohort TCR clusters to co-occur in the 120 validation repertoires was identified by a subsequent analysis.

This table comes from immunoSEQ multiplex PCR, and its TCRdb copy is limited to in-frame clones, with some not included. Found here are 150,000 to 200,000 clones, approximately 87% of them singletons; the top ten hold roughly 1.4%. The source of this sequence is a woman in her 30s in good health and CMV-seronegative. Sequences were obtained from PBMCs.

The CDR3 sequence is CASSPRGGGRETQYF. In DNA form, the CDR3 reads TGTGCCAGCAGCCCTCGAGGGGGGGGGCGGGAGACCCAGTACTTC. The chain employs TRBV6-5 and TRBJ2-5; D may be TRBD2 (7 bases). Per germline, CDR1 MNHEY and CDR2 SVGAGI. V lost 6 bases and J 5 bases, leaving 19 bases between the germline ends. The CDR3 is 15 residues long.